This T cell receptor (beta chain) stems from a study of lymphopenia after photon versus proton radiotherapy. General observations from the study: Under photons, naive T cells and diversity fell while effector/memory populations rose. Only patients who died were analyzed for survival; proton advantage is unproven.

Assay used: immunoSEQ multiplex PCR; TCRdb lists only in-frame clones, some missing. This sample has about 160,000 clones, with around nine tenths found just once. Comments on this clone: What it binds is unknown.

Trimming removed 5 bases from V and 2 bases from J, with 13 bases in between. Germline CDR1 is MNHEY and CDR2 is SVGAGI. CDR3 length: 15 amino acids. This clonotype originated in a man aged 50 to 59 with gastric cancer. The chain uses TRBV6-5 and TRBJ2-1; TRBD1 is a possible D gene (5 bases). The specimen was peripheral blood, collected from a patient treated with photon-based radiotherapy. CDR3: CASSPLTATYNEQFF. The CDR3, as DNA: TGTGCCAGCAGTCCTTTGACAGCAACCTACAATGAGCAGTTCTTC.